What follows are 10 T cell receptor beta chains derived from one specimen sequenced in a study of blood T cells in healthy people across ages. It was with a sample-barcoded 5' primer and a J-beta primer mix that a second PCR of roughly 6 to 11 cycles was run. A single record per CDR3 protein comes from TCRdb applying MiXCR to the 5' RACE reads. The table has nearly 1 million distinct CDR3 sequences, around 54% seen once. The sequenced sample was blood. The receptors originated from an older woman in good health.

This clonotype was observed a handful of times. The chain employs TRBV10-3 and TRBJ2-7, with D perhaps assigned TRBD1 or TRBD2 (5 bases each). Germline CDR1 is ENHRY and CDR2 is SYGVKD. This CDR3 has 13 amino acids. Trimming removed 7 bases from V and 5 bases from J, with 15 bases in between. CDR3 sequence: CAITPGPRDEQYF. CDR3 DNA: TGTGCCATCACCCCGGGACCAAGGGACGAGCAGTACTTC.

With respect to this clonotype: The junction departs from the called germline gene at one end, perhaps through a read error. The J gene is TRBJ2-5, the V gene TRBV3-1; 9 nucleotides match TRBD2. Germline V gene sequence: CDR1 LGHDT, CDR2 YNNKEL (reference sequence). This CDR3 spans 16 amino acids. This CDR3 reads CTSSQGTSPYQETQYF. DNA of the CDR3: TGTACCAGCAGCCAAGGGACTAGCCCGTACCAAGAGACCCAGTACTTC.

The rearrangement uses TRBV7-2 and TRBJ2-7; D gene unclear. V was cut by 1 base and J by 4 bases, with 11 bases left in between. The germline gives CDR1 SGHTA, CDR2 FQGNSA. This CDR3 is 14 amino acids long. DNA for the CDR3: TGTGCCAGCAGCTTAGACGATATGGGATACGAGCAGTACTTC. Translated: CASSLDDMGYEQYF.

This clonotype was detected a few times. V gene TRBV5-1 combines with J gene TRBJ2-1; TRBD1 might be the D (6 bases). Germline V gene lookup returns CDR1 SGHRS and CDR2 YFSETQ. CDR3 length equals 16 residues. Trimming took off 4 bases at V and 0 bases at J, with 14 bases between the two ends. The CDR3 nucleotides read TGCGCCAGCAGCCGCCCCTGGACAGACTCCTACAATGAGCAGTTCTTC. Translating it yields CASSRPWTDSYNEQFF.

This clonotype was picked up a small number of times. V gene TRBV7-9 combines with J gene TRBJ2-3; D call uncertain. Germline V gene sequence: CDR1 SEHNR, CDR2 FQNEAQ (reference sequence). With 0 bases removed from V and 4 bases from J, the gap between germline ends came to 8 bases. The CDR3 runs to 14 residues. CDR3 sequence: CASSLALSSDTQYF. The CDR3 bases are TGTGCCAGCAGCTTAGCTTTATCCTCAGATACGCAGTATTTT. Together with reference TRBV7-9 and TRBJ2-3, the CDR3 gives the full variable domain: DTGVSQNPRHKITKRGQNVTFRCDPISEHNRLYWYRQTLGQGPEFLTYFQNEAQLEKSRLLSDRFSAERPKGSFSTLEIQRTEQGDSAMYLCASSLALSSDTQYFGPGTRLTVL.

This clonotype was found a few times. The CDR3 is CASEDWGGLEQYF. CDR3 DNA: TGTGCCAGCGAAGACTGGGGGGGATTAGAGCAGTACTTC. This chain links TRBV25-1 with TRBJ2-7, with TRBD2 identical over 7 bases. Germline V gene sequence: CDR1 MGHDK, CDR2 SYGVNS. The CDR3 is 13 residues long. V lost 8 bases to trimming and J lost 7 bases; unmatched junction nucleotides: 11.

In its sample, this clonotype was seen once. The chain recombines TRBV4-1 with TRBJ2-7; D call uncertain. V was clipped by 1 base and J by 5 bases, with 6 bases between them. This CDR3 is built from 12 residues. Germline CDR1 reads MGHRA; CDR2 reads YSYEKL. DNA for the CDR3: TGCGCCAGCAGCCAAGGGCGTCACGAGCAGTACTTC. Protein product: CASSQGRHEQYF.

This clonotype was picked up one time. The chain is built from TRBV12-3 or TRBV12-4 and TRBJ1-2; D might be TRBD1 (5 bases). V lost 5 bases and J lost 1, with 11 bases in between. This CDR3 region has 14 residues. CDR3 nucleotides: TGTGCCAGCAGTAACTGGGGGGATAACTATGGCTACACCTTC. Translation: CASSNWGDNYGYTF.

This clonotype was picked up a small number of times. J is TRBJ2-4 and V is TRBV28, with D possibly called TRBD1 or TRBD2 (5 bases each). Trimming shortened V by 5 bases and J by 13 bases, and 24 bases separated the two germline ends. Germline values: CDR1 MDHEN, CDR2 SYDVKM. The CDR3 is made up of 15 amino acids. CDR3 nucleotides: TGTGCCAGCAGTATCCAAGGACATGGTTCGAGGGAGCAGTACTTC. It specifies CASSIQGHGSREQYF. The full variable domain, in which reference TRBV28 and TRBJ2-4 provide the parts outside the CDR3, is DVKVTQSSRYLVKRTGEKVFLECVQDMDHENMFWYRQDPGLGLRLIYFSYDVKMKEKGDIPEGYSVSREKKERFSLILESASTNQTSMYLCASSIQGHGSREQYFGAGTRLSVL.

CDR3 amino acids: CSVLAEGGNEQFF. The DNA of the CDR3 is TGCAGCGTTCTAGCGGAAGGAGGCAATGAGCAGTTCTTC. V is TRBV29-1 and J is TRBJ2-1; 7 bases agree with TRBD2. The CDR3 sequence is 13 residues long. V dropped 5 bases and J dropped 6; count of bases not matched to a gene: 7. Germline-derived CDR1 and CDR2 are SQVTM and ANQGSEA.